This record covers a single TCR beta chain. Time point described: pre-treatment sample, taken before nivolumab and TIL therapy. This was the immunoSEQ v3 assay. Profiling relied on immunoSEQ multiplex PCR, and the TCRdb table lists in-frame clones only, not all of them. The repertoire holds about 21,000 clones, with about two thirds as singletons. The source of the sample is a study of TIL therapy for anti-PD-1-resistant metastatic lung cancer. Germline trimming cut 5 bases from V and 6 bases from J; bases unmatched to any gene: 13. CDR1 and CDR2 from the germline V gene are SGHAT and FQDESV (reference sequence). The CDR3 length is 16 residues.

V is TRBV11-1 and J is TRBJ2-4; 7 bases fit TRBD1. Sequencing used blood, obtained at baseline. The sequence was collected from a person aged 30 to 80 with non-small cell lung cancer. The CDR3 spells CASSLLTGLTSNIQYF. The CDR3 DNA sequence: TGTGCCAGCAGCCTCCTGACAGGGTTGACCTCAAACATTCAGTACTTC.